This T cell receptor beta chain was observed in a study of T cells in Graves' hyperthyroidism and ophthalmopathy (dated by TCRdb to about 2019). In the study overall: Peripheral blood samples were taken at the time of initial diagnosis, prior to any treatment. To identify distinguishing TCR V-J signatures, a discovery cohort of around 100 patients was used, comprising 43 with Graves' ophthalmopathy and approximately 58 with stable Graves' hyperthyroidism. Prospective prediction of ophthalmopathy was tested in an independent validation cohort consisting of fewer than 20 hyperthyroidism patients and around 16 patients who later progressed to ophthalmopathy. For training and testing, the roughly 93 patients in the discovery cohort were randomly divided in a 7:3 ratio. The study also compared thyroid tissue and blood T-cell repertoires from 6 or 7 Graves' hyperthyroidism patients. Following sampling, methimazole starting at 30 mg daily was given to hyperthyroidism patients, and high-dose intravenous methylprednisolone was given to ophthalmopathy patients. According to the paper, TCR Vbeta CDR3 sequencing was carried out on 135 peripheral blood samples, which came from fewer than 50 ophthalmopathy, 70 to 80 hyperthyroidism and roughly 17 progressor patients. The paper as a whole reports these results and caveats: In cross-validation, a model built on a 13 V-J signature told ophthalmopathy apart from stable hyperthyroidism with less than 90% sensitivity and around 84% specificity, and in testing the same model reached 80%/75%. Most expanded thyroid clonotypes (frequency above 0.001) were also found in blood, which suggests that blood repertoires may mirror thyroid immune responses. In validation, the model predicted progression to ophthalmopathy with just under 71% sensitivity and approximately 74% specificity, a median of 6.5 months before onset. Sample size was not statistically predetermined, and investigators were not blinded to group allocation.

This clonotype was seen ten or more times. Its antigen is not yet known. One base away there is no much larger clone; base qualities are not given. Moderately to severely active disease, a Clinical Activity Score of at least 3, a NOSPECS grade of at least 4, and a duration under 3 months were present in ophthalmopathy patients. The study excluded patients with uncontrolled infections, other autoimmune diseases, pregnancy or lactation. Diagnoses were established on the basis of clinical symptoms, serum thyroxine and TRAb, thyroid ultrasound, and orbital computed tomography. PBMCs were separated from roughly 9.3 ml of fresh peripheral blood using Ficoll-Paque density gradient centrifugation. Trizol reagent was used to extract total RNA, and RNA quality was then checked on an Agilent 2100 Bioanalyzer. The TCR beta CDR3 regions were amplified from the RNA transcripts. For the first round of RT-PCR on the TCR CDR3, the HTBI primer set was used together with the Qiagen OneStep RT-PCR kit. Libraries were constructed in a second round of multiplex PCR, after which size selection and purification were carried out. Sequencing of the libraries was done on an Illumina HiSeq2000 using paired-end 100 bp reads. The paper's processing steps were these. SOAPnuke was used to process the raw data, throwing out any read that contained adapters or uncalled bases, had a mean Phred below 15, or lacked an exact constant-primer or identifier match. High-quality paired reads were merged with COPE v1.2.5, and unique nucleotide sequences were defined as clonotypes. MiTCR v1.1 was used to align the clonotypes against IMGT TRBV, TRBD and TRBJ reference segments. The analysis was restricted to V-J combinations with a frequency above 0.0001, which together covered 99.2% of the repertoires. The TCS score was defined as F50 (clonal expansion) divided by E x V (chaos), with BLOSUM62-based TCRdist calculated between CDR3 peptides within each V-J. Welch's t-statistics and random forest reduced some 510 V-J features to roughly 13, which were used in a naive Bayes classifier (R e1071). TCRdb reworked the public reads: Q25 trimming with fastp, MiXCR clone assembly, productive beta chains retained. Merged by CDR3 protein, the rows form single entries marked with the most common genes and DNA. TCRdb's processing, not the authors' own work, is the source of the V and J calls. The sample table contains about 350,000 distinct CDR3 sequences; only one count was recorded for 18% of them. Of the sample, around 15% falls within the top ten clones.

CDR1 and CDR2, per the germline V gene (reference sequence), are LNHDA and SQIVND. Relative to germline, V is 4 bases shorter and J is 6 bases shorter, with 12 bases between their ends. From the cysteine through the phenylalanine, the CDR3 covers 13 amino acids. Left in the record is the CDR3 DNA by itself, 39 bases read in frame from the first base. The sequenced sample consisted of blood. This receptor was obtained from a woman aged 40 to 50 with Graves' ophthalmopathy. The chain was built from TRBV19 and TRBJ1-2, with the identity of the D gene unclear. The nucleotide sequence is TGTGCCAGTAGTACCCTAAACCCGGATGGCTACACCTTC. Translated, it gives CASSTLNPDGYTF.